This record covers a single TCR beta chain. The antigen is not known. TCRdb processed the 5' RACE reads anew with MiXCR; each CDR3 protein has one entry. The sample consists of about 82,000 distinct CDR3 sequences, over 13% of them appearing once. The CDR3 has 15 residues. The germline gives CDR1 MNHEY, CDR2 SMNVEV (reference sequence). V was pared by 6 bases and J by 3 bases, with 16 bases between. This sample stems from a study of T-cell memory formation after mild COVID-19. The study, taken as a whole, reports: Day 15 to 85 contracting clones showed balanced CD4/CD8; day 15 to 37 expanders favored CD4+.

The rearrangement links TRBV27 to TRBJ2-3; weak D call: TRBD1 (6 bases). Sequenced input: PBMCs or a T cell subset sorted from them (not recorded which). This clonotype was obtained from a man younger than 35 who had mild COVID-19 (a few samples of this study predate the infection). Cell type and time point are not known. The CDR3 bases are TGTGCCAGCAGGGGAAGGTGGGGGCAAACAGATACGCAGTATTTT. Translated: CASRGRWGQTDTQYF.